The 14 T cell receptor beta chains listed next were all sequenced from one sample in a study of breast tumors, draining lymph nodes, adjacent tissues. TCRdb processed the multiplex PCR reads anew with MiXCR; each CDR3 protein has one entry. The sample holds approximately 230,000 distinct CDR3 sequences; less than 35% are singletons and the top ten take under 4.5%. Axillary draining lymph nodes of breast cancer patients supplied the node samples. Sequencing used axillary lymph node tissue. The receptor set was obtained from a female donor with breast cancer. Some clones in this sample may be carry-over from other donors' samples.

Comment on this clonotype: Germline and junction disagree at one end, which may indicate a read error. The rearrangement joins TRBV7-7 to TRBJ2-7; 11 bases agree with TRBD1. There are 14 residues in the CDR3. The V gene's germline CDR1 is SSHAT and CDR2 FNYEAQ (reference sequence). The CDR3 is CASSLGTGGREQYF. The CDR3 nucleotides read TGTGCTAGCAGCTTAGGGACAGGGGGACGCGAGCAGTACTTC.

The chain joins TRBV2 to TRBJ1-2; D might be TRBD1 (6 bases). V was pared by 2 bases and J by 4 bases, with 11 bases between. CDR1 and CDR2 from the germline V gene are SNHLY and FYNNEI. The length of the CDR3 is 14 residues. In DNA form, the CDR3 reads TGTGCCAGCAGTGAAAGTGGGGGCCTCTATGGCTACACCTTC. It codes for CASSESGGLYGYTF.

As for this clonotype: This may be a read error: a much more frequent sequence differs by one nucleotide. V usage is TRBV12-3 or TRBV12-4 and J usage is TRBJ2-5; TRBD2 aligns across 12 bases. V lost 3 bases to trimming and J lost 5 bases; unmatched junction nucleotides: 19. The length of the CDR3 is 20 residues. The CDR3 DNA follows: TGTGCCAGCAGTTTCCGGAGGGTCCTAGCGGGAGGGCCTGCGGTGGAGACCCAGTACTTC. It encodes CASSFRRVLAGGPAVETQYF.

This clonotype was counted once. This may be a read error: a much more frequent sequence differs by one nucleotide. It is unclear where the CDR3 begins or ends on the DNA, so no DNA is shown, and the CDR3 is as TCRdb lists it. V and J are TRBV13 and TRBJ2-7; TRBD2 was called by the table and not checked on the DNA. The germline gives CDR1 PRHDT, CDR2 FYEKMQ (reference sequence). The CDR3 numbers 16 amino acids, ends counted. CDR3 loop: CASSQVGSGADYEQCF.

Concerning this clonotype itself: Without the conserved terminal phenylalanine or tryptophan, this CDR3 likely stems from a read error. The limits of the CDR3 on the DNA are not certain, so only TCRdb's listed CDR3 is given. This chain connects TRBV29-1 to TRBJ2-3. The CDR3 length equals 10 residues, ends included. Looked up from germline, CDR1 is SQVTM and CDR2 is ANQGSEA. The CDR3 reads CSVAEETAVY.

This clonotype was counted at least ten times. The chain carries TRBV19 and TRBJ1-3; D remains unclear. This CDR3 has 12 residues. The V end lost 7 bases, the J end lost 2 bases, and 6 bases lay between the germline ends. Germline values: CDR1 LNHDA, CDR2 SQIVND (reference sequence). CDR3 sequence reads: CASTEAGNTIYF. CDR3 nucleotides: TGTGCCAGTACTGAGGCTGGAAACACCATATATTTT.

Of note for this clonotype: The junction differs from germline at one of its ends, possibly a read error. The chain combines TRBV12-5 with TRBJ2-5; D unclear. The CDR3 covers 13 residues. Per germline, CDR1 LGHNT and CDR2 FRNRAP. CDR3 bases: TGTGCCAGTGTCAAACTCCCGAGGGAGACCCAGTACTTC. Translated, it gives CASVKLPRETQYF.

This clonotype was counted ten times or more. This sequence joins TRBV10-2 and TRBJ2-2, with TRBD2 identical over 12 bases. Trimming took 3 bases from V and 4 from J; bases not matched to a gene: 0. The CDR3 is 15 residues long. Per the germline V gene, CDR1 is WSHSY and CDR2 is SAAADI. The CDR3: CASSELAGGTGELFF. The CDR3 DNA is TGCGCCAGCAGTGAACTAGCGGGAGGCACCGGGGAGCTGTTTTTT.

This clonotype was seen repeatedly, ten times or more. This rearrangement joins TRBV29-1 to TRBJ1-2, with a weak D call TRBD1 (6 bases). The CDR3 is 15 residues long. Trimming shortened V by 1 base and J by 3 bases, and 15 bases separated the two germline ends. Germline V gives CDR1 SQVTM, CDR2 ANQGSEA. In DNA form, the CDR3 reads TGCAGCGTTGAAGTGGGTGTAGGGGGTGACTATGGCTACACCTTC. Its translation is CSVEVGVGGDYGYTF.

This clonotype was seen a few times. The gene calls are TRBV10-1 and TRBJ2-1; TRBD2 is a possible D gene (6 bases). Germline V lookup: CDR1 WNHNN, CDR2 SYGVQD (reference sequence). Trimming cost V 8 bases and J 2 bases, with 10 bases left between them. CDR3 length: 13 residues. The CDR3 here is CASARETYNEQFF. CDR3 nucleotides: TGCGCCAGCGCCCGGGAGACCTACAATGAGCAGTTCTTC.

This clonotype occurred a few times. The gene calls are TRBV5-5 and TRBJ2-5; D is tentatively TRBD1 or TRBD2 (6 bases each). The CDR3 consists of 14 residues. CDR1 is SGHKS, CDR2 YYEKEE, per germline (reference sequence). Trimming shortened V by 2 bases and J by 11 bases, and 19 bases separated the two germline ends. CDR3 loop: CASSFWTTGGPQYF. In DNA form, the CDR3 reads TGTGCCAGCAGCTTCTGGACTACCGGGGGCCCACAGTACTTC.

This clonotype showed up many times. The V and J genes are TRBV9 and TRBJ2-1; 10 bases agree with TRBD1. Germline-derived CDR1 and CDR2 are SGDLS and YYNGEE. With V trimmed by 6 bases and J by 5 bases, 8 bases remained unmatched. The length of the CDR3 is 15 residues. DNA of the CDR3: TGTGCCAGCACCAAAGGGACAGGGGCGAACAATGAGCAGTTCTTC. Amino acids: CASTKGTGANNEQFF.

This clonotype was detected ten times or more. The V call is TRBV7-2, the J call TRBJ2-3; 9 bases fit TRBD2. Trimming took 1 base from V and 2 from J; bases not matched to a gene: 7. The CDR3 runs 17 residues. Germline V lookup: CDR1 SGHTA, CDR2 FQGNSA. CDR3 amino acids: CASSLGSLAGITDTQYF. CDR3 nucleotides: TGTGCCAGCAGCTTAGGCTCCCTAGCGGGGATCACAGATACGCAGTATTTT.

This clonotype occurred many times. The chain is built from TRBV9 and TRBJ2-3, with a weak D call TRBD2 (6 bases). The CDR3 spans 16 residues. Germline CDR1 reads SGDLS; CDR2 reads YYNGEE. The V end was cut by 3 bases, the J end by 1 base, with 15 bases between. The CDR3 nucleotides are TGTGCCAGCAGCGCGCTAGCGCTCTCGGGCACAGATACGCAGTATTTT. As protein: CASSALALSGTDTQYF. The entire variable domain, with the rest obtained from reference TRBV9 and TRBJ2-3, is as follows: DSGVTQTPKHLITATGQRVTLRCSPRSGDLSVYWYQQSLDQGLQFLIQYYNGEERAKGNILERFSAQQFPDLHSELNLSSLELGDSALYFCASSALALSGTDTQYFGPGTRLTVL.